This T cell receptor beta chain was observed in a study of T cells in localized non-small cell lung cancer. Study-wide results and caveats: For the top 100 tumor clones, a median about 50 also appeared in adjacent lung.

V was clipped by 6 bases and J by 4 bases, with 10 bases between them. The CDR3 length is 13 residues. Germline loops: CDR1 GTSNPN, CDR2 SVGIG (reference sequence). The repertoire was sequenced with immunoSEQ multiplex PCR; TCRdb's copy has only in-frame clones and lacks some. Here the sample spans roughly 1,700 clones, around a third being singletons. This clone was counted only a few times. Its antigen remains unidentified. The chain recombines TRBV30 with TRBJ1-6; a weak D match, TRBD1 (5 bases). The source was normal lung tissue next to the tumor, collected before any cancer treatment. The receptor was isolated from a female donor over 55 with stage I lung adenocarcinoma. CDR3 protein: CACRGEYNSPLHF. CDR3 bases: TGTGCCTGCCGGGGGGAGTATAATTCACCCCTCCACTTT.